This TCR beta chain was retrieved from a study of cytomegalovirus exposure and HLA in healthy donors. PCR primers comprised 60 Vbeta and 13 Jbeta primers. The repertoire was sequenced with immunoSEQ multiplex PCR; TCRdb's copy has only in-frame clones and lacks some. This table has roughly 100,000 clones, approximately 86% appearing once. CDR1 and CDR2 from the germline V gene are SGHRS and YFSETQ. The CDR3 length is 15 residues. J gave up 5 bases and V 2 bases, and 9 bases lay outside the gene matches. The sample taken for sequencing was PBMCs. The clonotype was recovered from a man aged 18 to 29 in good health and CMV-seronegative. The chain employs TRBV5-1 and TRBJ1-1, with 7 bases lining up with TRBD1. The DNA for the CDR3 is TGCGCCAGCAGCTTAGAGACAGGGAGGAGAACTGAAGCTTTCTTT. It translates to CASSLETGRRTEAFF.